Listed below are T cell receptor beta chains from one sample, sequenced in a study of blood T cell repertoires in COVID-19. TCRdb's table, derived via immunoSEQ multiplex PCR, lists solely in-frame clones and lacks some. The table records tens of thousands of clones, 88% of them present only once. Sequenced material: peripheral blood. The receptors derive from a human donor in a cohort sampled during active COVID-19. The CDR3 runs from the conserved cysteine through the conserved F or W. Fields, in order: clone size, J gene, V gene, D gene, CDR3 DNA, CDR3 protein. A D gene is named only where the DNA matches it firmly. The size entry is marked missing in some rows and otherwise reads once, few, many or a size class.

>.|TRBJ2-5|TRBV9|TRBD2
TGTGCCAGCAGCGTGGGTAGCGGGGGTCAAGAGACCCAGTACTTC
CASSVGSGGQETQYF
>hyperexpanded|TRBJ2-1|TRBV6-5|.
TGTGCCAGCAGTTGGGCCTCCCCGAGTGAGCAGTTCTTC
CASSWASPSEQFF
>.|TRBJ2-3|TRBV24-1|TRBD1
TGTGCCACCAGTGAGACCGGGACAGGGGCCCCAGATACGCAGTATTTT
CATSETGTGAPDTQYF
>.|TRBJ1-3|TRBV5-1|TRBD1
TGCGCCAGCAGCTTGAAAACGGGACAGGGGGCTGGAAACACCATATATTTT
CASSLKTGQGAGNTIYF
>.|TRBJ1-6|TRBV3-1/TRBV3-2|.
TGTGCCAGCAGCCAAGATCAGATGTCAGGATATTCACCCCTCCACTTT
CASSQDQMSGYSPLHF
>.|TRBJ1-3|TRBV3-1/TRBV3-2|.
TGTGCCAGCAGCCGTACCCGCGACACTGGAAACACCATATATTTT
CASSRTRDTGNTIYF
>.|TRBJ2-3|TRBV7-3|.
TGTGCCAGCAGCTTAATGGCGCGGGGCGGCGCGGATACGCAGTATTTT
CASSLMARGGADTQYF
>.|TRBJ2-3|TRBV7-2|.
TGTGCCAGCAGCAAAACCGGGATAGACTTCACAGATACGCAGTATTTT
CASSKTGIDFTDTQYF
>.|TRBJ2-5|TRBV24-1|.
TGTGCCACCAGTGACGGGCGTCAGGGAGAGACCCAGTACTTC
CATSDGRQGETQYF
>.|TRBJ2-3|TRBV4-2|TRBD2
TGTGCCAGCAGGGCAGCGGGAACTAGCACAGATACGCAGTATTTT
CASRAAGTSTDTQYF
>.|TRBJ1-1|TRBV18|.
TGTGCCAGCTCACCACGGTTACCCCAAGGGGCGAACACTGAAGCTTTCTTT
CASSPRLPQGANTEAFF
>.|TRBJ1-1|TRBV9|.
TGTGCCAGCAGCGAGGGGCCAACAGACACTGAAGCTTTCTTT
CASSEGPTDTEAFF
>.|TRBJ2-5|TRBV27|.
TGTGCCAGCAGTGGGGGGGGCCTATTAAAAGAGACCCAGTACTTC
CASSGGGLLKETQYF
>.|TRBJ2-3|TRBV5-1|TRBD1
TGCGCCAGCAGCAAGGGACAGACCTCTAGCACAGATACGCAGTATTTT
CASSKGQTSSTDTQYF
>.|TRBJ2-4|TRBV21-1|.
TGTGCCAGCAGCAAAGGGACAGTTATAAACATTCAGTACTTC
CASSKGTVINIQYF
>.|TRBJ2-2|TRBV2|.
TGTGCCAGCAGCCGTCTAGGACTTCAGACCACCGGGGAGCTGTTTTTT
CASSRLGLQTTGELFF
>.|TRBJ2-1|TRBV7-3|TRBD2
TGTGCCAGCAGCGAGCTAGCGGGGAGTGAGCAGTTCTTC
CASSELAGSEQFF
>.|TRBJ2-1|TRBV30|.
TGTGCCTGGAGCCCGGGAGCATCCGAGCAGTTCTTC
CAWSPGASEQFF
>.|TRBJ2-3|TRBV7-9|TRBD2
TGTGCCAGCAGCTCAAGCCGACCGGGACTAGCGGGGCCACCGACGCAGTATTTT
CASSSSRPGLAGPPTQYF
>.|TRBJ2-7|TRBV10-3|TRBD2
TGTGCCATCAGTGAGTCAGGAGCGGGGGACCTCTATACCAACTACGAGCAGTACTTC
CAISESGAGDLYTNYEQYF
>.|TRBJ2-7|TRBV29-1|.
TGCAGCGTTGAATTGGGAGGGGGTCGCTCCTACGAGCAGTACTTC
CSVELGGGRSYEQYF
>once|TRBJ1-3|TRBV5-5|.
TGTGCCAGCAGCCCCGAGGGTGTGGGTGGAAACACCATATATTTT
CASSPEGVGGNTIYF
>.|TRBJ2-5|TRBV6-2/TRBV6-3|TRBD2
TGTGCCAGCAGTTACTCGATGACTAGCGGAAAAGAGACCCAGTACTTC
CASSYSMTSGKETQYF
>.|TRBJ1-2|TRBV2|.
TGTGCCAGCAGATCGGCGCCGGGTGAGAATGGCTACACCTTC
CASRSAPGENGYTF
>.|TRBJ1-2|TRBV18|.
TGTGCCAGCTCCCCGGACAGAAACTATGGCTACACCTTC
CASSPDRNYGYTF
>.|TRBJ1-3|TRBV9|.
TGTGCCAGCAGCGCGTACACCTCTGGAAACACCATATATTTT
CASSAYTSGNTIYF
>.|TRBJ1-5|TRBV15|TRBD1
TGTGCCACCAGCGATGATGCGGGGGACAGGAACGATAATCAGCCCCAGCATTTT
CATSDDAGDRNDNQPQHF
>.|TRBJ2-7|TRBV7-6|TRBD2
TGTGCCAGCAGTCCAACAGCGGGGGGCCTCGAGCAGTACTTC
CASSPTAGGLEQYF
>.|TRBJ1-1|TRBV19|.
TGTGCCAGTTGGGTGCAGGGTGAAGCTTTCTTT
CASWVQGEAFF
>.|TRBJ2-4|TRBV5-1|.
TGCGCCAGCAGCTTATTGGGGGGGCGAACCCTAGCCAAAAACATTCAGTACTTC
CASSLLGGRTLAKNIQYF
>.|TRBJ2-3|TRBV27|.
TGTGCCAGCAGGCGGGGCAGCCCAGATACGCAGTATTTT
CASRRGSPDTQYF
>.|TRBJ2-5|TRBV13|TRBD2
TGTGCCAGCAGCTATCGGACTAGCGGGGGGGTAATGGAGACCCAGTACTTC
CASSYRTSGGVMETQYF
>.|TRBJ1-2|TRBV5-6|.
TGTGCCAGCAGCTTGGGTGGCAGTAACTATGGCTACACCTTC
CASSLGGSNYGYTF
>.|TRBJ2-5|TRBV5-1|TRBD2
TGCGCCAGCAGCTTTTTGAGCGGGGGTGGGGAGACCCAGTACTTC
CASSFLSGGGETQYF
>.|TRBJ1-1|TRBV29-1|TRBD1
TGCAGCGTTGTTATAGGGGGCGGCACTGAAGCTTTCTTT
CSVVIGGGTEAFF
>.|TRBJ1-2|TRBV4-3|.
TGCGCCAGCAGCCAAGGGGCTCCTTCGGGAGGCTACACCTTC
CASSQGAPSGGYTF
>few|TRBJ2-2|TRBV7-2|.
TGTGCCAGCAGCTTAGGTCCGGCGCTCAGGGGAACCGGGGAGCTGTTTTTT
CASSLGPALRGTGELFF
>.|TRBJ2-7|TRBV18|TRBD2
TGTGCCAGCTCACCTAATTCGGGACTAGCGGGGGACGAGCAGTACTTC
CASSPNSGLAGDEQYF